The T cell receptor (beta chain) under discussion was sequenced for a study of blood T cells in healthy people across ages. Study-level results: Donor CMV infection status was unknown, possibly confounding age-related changes in expanded clonotypes.

Sample-barcoded 5' priming and a J-beta primer mix drove a second PCR of roughly 6 to 12 cycles. The template-switch adaptor was a 5' adaptor with 12 random nucleotides. It tagged each cDNA molecule. One entry per CDR3 protein results from TCRdb running MiXCR on the 5' RACE reads. The sample shows around 820,000 distinct CDR3 sequences, roughly 25% of them seen only once. In the case of this clonotype: Its antigen remains unknown.

The CDR3 is 16 residues long. Germline CDR1 reads ENHRY; CDR2 reads SYGVKD. Deletions cut 0 bases from V and 2 bases from J, with 11 bases between. The data also belong to a second study, concerning T cells of mothers and their children. This second study says: Slightly, though not significantly, more overlap was seen in related than in unrelated mother-child pairs.

Sequenced sample: blood. J is TRBJ2-1 and V is TRBV10-3, with D possibly TRBD2 on 5 matching bases. This TCR came from a boy aged 5-17 years in good health. The CDR3 protein is CAISESSLAPYNEQFF. The CDR3 DNA reads TGTGCCATCAGTGAGTCATCGCTAGCTCCCTACAATGAGCAGTTCTTC.